This TCR beta chain was documented in a study of cytomegalovirus exposure and HLA in healthy donors. The study drew the donors from its roughly 120-subject validation cohort, separate from the roughly 670-subject first cohort. Using immunoSEQ multiplex PCR, the repertoire was profiled, and TCRdb retains in-frame clones only, with some absent. The table has roughly 200,000 clones, about 86% seen once. This CDR3 region has 16 residues. V lost 3 bases and J lost 0; bases outside the gene matches: 5. The germline CDR1 and CDR2 sequences are SGDLS and YYNGEE. This clonotype originated in a woman aged 18-29 years in good health and CMV-seropositive. The chain links TRBV9 to TRBJ2-3, with 9 bases that match TRBD1. Specimen: PBMCs. CDR3 in amino acids: CASSGGTGPSTDTQYF. As DNA, the CDR3 is TGTGCCAGCAGCGGGGGGACAGGGCCTAGCACAGATACGCAGTATTTT.